The clone carrying this T cell receptor (beta chain) was detected only a few times. Its target is not known. The record originates from a study of T cell repertoires in cytomegalovirus infection. As for the study in general: Indications came from public TCR beta signatures; they pointed to CMV infection and to a matching HLA type.

This CDR3 comprises 14 residues. Germline CDR1 MNHEY, CDR2 SVGEGT. Deletions cut 6 bases from V and 8 bases from J, with 18 bases between. Study findings and constraints: It was HLA-C-restricted CMV-specific TCR beta clonotypes that dominated the response ex vivo.

TCRdb re-analysed the reads in MiXCR, keeping a single row per CDR3 protein. The sample lists some 310,000 distinct CDR3 sequences; more than 20% were seen once. The sequence came from a human donor in good health (CMV status not recorded). Some clones in this sample may be carry-over from other donors' samples. This material consisted of cultured PBMCs, taken from culture after CMV antigen stimulation. The chain has TRBV6-2 or TRBV6-3 and TRBJ2-3; D may be TRBD1 or TRBD2 (5 bases each). CDR3 nucleotides: TGTGCCAGCAGGGCCGCCAGGGACCGAGGTACGCAGTATTTT. Its translation is CASRAARDRGTQYF.